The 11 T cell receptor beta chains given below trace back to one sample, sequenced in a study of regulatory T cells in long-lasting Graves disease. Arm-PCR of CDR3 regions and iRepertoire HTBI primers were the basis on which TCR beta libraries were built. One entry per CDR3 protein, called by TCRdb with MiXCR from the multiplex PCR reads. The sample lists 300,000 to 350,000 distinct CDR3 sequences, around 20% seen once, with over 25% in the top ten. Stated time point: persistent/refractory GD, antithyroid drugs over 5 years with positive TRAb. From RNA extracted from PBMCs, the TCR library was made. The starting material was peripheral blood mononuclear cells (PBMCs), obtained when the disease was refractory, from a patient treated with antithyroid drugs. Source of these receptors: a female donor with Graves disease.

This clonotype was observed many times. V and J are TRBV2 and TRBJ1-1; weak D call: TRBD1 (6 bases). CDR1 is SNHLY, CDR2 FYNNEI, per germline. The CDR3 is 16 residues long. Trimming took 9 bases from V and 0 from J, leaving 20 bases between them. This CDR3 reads CARWDINGWMNTEAFF. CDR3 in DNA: TGTGCCAGGTGGGACATAAACGGGTGGATGAACACTGAAGCTTTCTTT.

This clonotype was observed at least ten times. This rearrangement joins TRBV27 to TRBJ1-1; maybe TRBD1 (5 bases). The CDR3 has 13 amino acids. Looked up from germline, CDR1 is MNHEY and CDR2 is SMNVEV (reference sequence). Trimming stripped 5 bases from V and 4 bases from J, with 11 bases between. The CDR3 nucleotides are TGTGCCAGCAGTGTCTTTGGGGGCACTGAAGCTTTCTTT. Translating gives CASSVFGGTEAFF.

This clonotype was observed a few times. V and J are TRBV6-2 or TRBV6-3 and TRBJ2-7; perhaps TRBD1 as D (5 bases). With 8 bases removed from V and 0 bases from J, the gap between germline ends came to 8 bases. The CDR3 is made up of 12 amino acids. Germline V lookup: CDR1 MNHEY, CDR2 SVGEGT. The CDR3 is CASWGSSYEQYF. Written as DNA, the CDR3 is TGTGCCAGCTGGGGCAGCTCCTACGAGCAGTACTTC.

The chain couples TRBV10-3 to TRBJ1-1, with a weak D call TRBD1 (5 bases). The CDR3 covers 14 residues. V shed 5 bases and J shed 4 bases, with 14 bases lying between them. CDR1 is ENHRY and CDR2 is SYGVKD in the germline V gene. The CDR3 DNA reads TGTGCCATCAGTCGGGGGGGAACGAGCACTGAAGCTTTCTTT. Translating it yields CAISRGGTSTEAFF.

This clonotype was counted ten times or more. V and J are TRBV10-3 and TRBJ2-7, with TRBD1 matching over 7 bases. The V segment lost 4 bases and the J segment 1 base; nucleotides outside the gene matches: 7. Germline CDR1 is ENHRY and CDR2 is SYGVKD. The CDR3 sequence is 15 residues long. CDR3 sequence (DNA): TGTGCCATCAGTGTCCGACAGGGATCATCCTACGAGCAGTACTTC. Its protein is CAISVRQGSSYEQYF.

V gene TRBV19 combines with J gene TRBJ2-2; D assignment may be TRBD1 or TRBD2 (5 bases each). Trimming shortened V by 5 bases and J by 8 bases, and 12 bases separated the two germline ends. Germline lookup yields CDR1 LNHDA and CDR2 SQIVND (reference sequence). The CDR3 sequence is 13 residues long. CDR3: CASSGTRGGELFF. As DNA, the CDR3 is TGTGCCAGTAGTGGGACCCGTGGTGGGGAGCTGTTTTTT.

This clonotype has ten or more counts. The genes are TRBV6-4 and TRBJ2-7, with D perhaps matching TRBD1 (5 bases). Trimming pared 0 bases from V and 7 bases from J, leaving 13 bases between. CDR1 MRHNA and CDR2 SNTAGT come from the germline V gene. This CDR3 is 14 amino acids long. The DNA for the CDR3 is TGTGCCAGCAGTGACTCGGCAGGGCGTCGGGAGCAGTACTTC. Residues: CASSDSAGRREQYF.

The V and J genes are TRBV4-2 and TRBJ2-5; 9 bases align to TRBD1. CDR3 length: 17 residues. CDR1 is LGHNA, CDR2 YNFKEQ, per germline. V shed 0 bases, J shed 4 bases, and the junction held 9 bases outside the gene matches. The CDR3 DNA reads TGTGCCAGCAGCCAAGAGGAGCAAAGGACAGGGGCAGAGACCCAGTACTTC. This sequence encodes CASSQEEQRTGAETQYF.

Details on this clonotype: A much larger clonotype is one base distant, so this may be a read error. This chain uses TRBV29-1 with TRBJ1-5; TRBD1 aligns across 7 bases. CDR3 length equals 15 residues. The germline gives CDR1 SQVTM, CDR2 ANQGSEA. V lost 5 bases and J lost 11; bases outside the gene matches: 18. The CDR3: CSVSRGGGEGQSQHF. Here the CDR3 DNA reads TGCAGCGTTTCGCGTGGAGGGGGCGAGGGGCAGTCCCAGCATTTT.

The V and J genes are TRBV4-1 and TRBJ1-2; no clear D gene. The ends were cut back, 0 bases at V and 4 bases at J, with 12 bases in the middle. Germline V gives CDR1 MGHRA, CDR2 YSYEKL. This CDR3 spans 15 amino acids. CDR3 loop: CASSQDRGTAYGYTF. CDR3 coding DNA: TGCGCCAGCAGCCAAGATCGGGGTACGGCCTATGGCTACACCTTC.

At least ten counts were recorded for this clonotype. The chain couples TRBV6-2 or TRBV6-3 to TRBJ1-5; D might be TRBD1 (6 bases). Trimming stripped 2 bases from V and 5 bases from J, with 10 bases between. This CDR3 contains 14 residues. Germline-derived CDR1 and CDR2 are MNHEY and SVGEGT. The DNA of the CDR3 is TGTGCCAGCAGTTACCACAGGGAACATCAGCCCCAGCATTTT. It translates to CASSYHREHQPQHF.